This T cell receptor (beta chain) was observed in a study of blood T cell repertoires in COVID-19. Study-wide context: Samples representing acute and convalescent COVID-19 were sourced from the United States, Italy and Spain.

Authors' processing steps: Estimated nucleated cell counts came from reference gene primer amplification. Libraries were prepared by immunoSEQ multiplex PCR; TCRdb keeps only in-frame clonotypes and omits some of them. V, J and clone size derive from that table, while D and trimming were established from the DNA sequence. The sample contains about 500,000 clones, roughly nine tenths of which appear only once. The germline V gene has CDR1 MNHEY and CDR2 SMNVEV (reference sequence). V was pared by 4 bases and J by 5 bases, with 11 bases between. CDR3 length equals 13 residues. Followed over time, Seattle patients had been enrolled while infection was active.

The clonotype comes from a man aged 18 to 35 with COVID-19, enrolled during active disease. The chain has TRBV27 and TRBJ1-1; tentative D call: TRBD1 (6 bases). Sequenced material: peripheral blood. CDR3 amino acids: CASSYRVGTEAFF. In DNA, the CDR3 is TGTGCCAGCAGTTACAGGGTAGGGACTGAAGCTTTCTTT.